This T cell receptor beta chain appears in the sequencing data of a study of blood T cell repertoires in COVID-19. Only one count was recorded for this clone. Generated by immunoSEQ multiplex PCR, the TCRdb table keeps only in-frame clones and is missing some. The sample yields roughly 180,000 clones, about 85% seen once. The sample consisted of peripheral blood. The clonotype originates from a man aged 55 to 69 who had recovered from COVID-19.

CDR3 region: CASSKESTVRNTGELFF. The CDR3, as DNA: TGTGCCAGCAGCAAAGAATCCACAGTGCGAAACACCGGGGAGCTGTTTTTT. V is TRBV21-1 and J is TRBJ2-2; the DNA was not compared with TRBD1, the D call given in the table. TRBV21-1 is deemed a pseudogene. This CDR3 comprises 17 residues.